A single sample gave rise to the 31 T cell receptor beta chains below, sequenced in a study of blood T cell repertoires in COVID-19. Only in-frame clones appear in the TCRdb table, and some are missing; sequencing was by immunoSEQ multiplex PCR. The sample consists of roughly 49,000 clones, around 83% of them appearing once. The sample comprised peripheral blood. These receptors were taken from a man older than 75 with active COVID-19.

This chain joins TRBV7-9 and TRBJ2-7; D unclear. Trimming shortened V by 1 base and J by 5 bases, and 9 bases separated the two germline ends. Germline lookup yields CDR1 SEHNR and CDR2 FQNEAQ (reference sequence). CDR3 size: 13 residues. The CDR3 DNA is TGTGCCAGCAGCTTAGGTTCGGTGAACGAGCAGTACTTC. It encodes CASSLGSVNEQYF.

A remark on this clone: At one end the junction does not follow the germline gene, possibly because of a read error. The chain has TRBV18 and TRBJ2-1; unclear D gene. CDR1 and CDR2 (germline): KGHSH, LQKENI. The CDR3 length is 15 residues. The CDR3 DNA reads TGTGCCAGCTCCCCACTTCGCTACCACCACAATGAGCAGTTCTTC. This sequence encodes CASSPLRYHHNEQFF.

The gene calls are TRBV28 and TRBJ2-3; 9 bases line up with TRBD2. Germline V lookup: CDR1 MDHEN, CDR2 SYDVKM. This CDR3 is 13 amino acids long. V was pared by 8 bases and J by 13 bases, with 13 bases of the junction left unmatched. The CDR3 bases are TGTGCCAGCGCCTCGGCGGGGGCGGGAGGGGAGTATTTT. Its protein product is CASASAGAGGEYF. The whole variable domain, remainder taken from reference TRBV28 and TRBJ2-3, is DVKVTQSSRYLVKRTGEKVFLECVQDMDHENMFWYRQDPGLGLRLIYFSYDVKMKEKGDIPEGYSVSREKKERFSLILESASTNQTSMYLCASASAGAGGEYFGPGTRLTVL.

The chain recombines TRBV5-5 with TRBJ1-3; D remains unclear. Germline CDR1 SGHKS, CDR2 YYEKEE (reference sequence). There are 13 residues in the CDR3. With 0 bases removed from V and 4 bases from J, the gap between germline ends came to 5 bases. CDR3 region: CASSLDRGNTIYF. CDR3 nucleotides: TGTGCCAGCAGCTTGGACAGAGGAAACACCATATATTTT.

The chain has TRBV5-1 and TRBJ1-4; the D is unclear. Between the trimmed V and J ends, which lost 4 bases and 5 bases, there was a span of 15 bases. The CDR3 has 15 residues. The germline CDR1 and CDR2 sequences are SGHRS and YFSETQ. The CDR3, as DNA: TGCGCCAGCAGCCTGGACCTCGAGGCAAATGAAAAACTGTTTTTT. Translation: CASSLDLEANEKLFF.

The chain recombines TRBV14 with TRBJ2-5; D perhaps matches TRBD2 (6 bases). V was pared by 6 bases and J by 5 bases, with 16 bases between. The CDR3 is 14 residues long. The germline CDR1 and CDR2 sequences are SGHDN and FVKESK. The CDR3 region is CASSARSGRETQYF. The CDR3 region has the DNA TGTGCCAGCAGTGCAAGATCGGGGAGGGAGACCCAGTACTTC.

The chain has TRBV5-1 and TRBJ2-7; D perhaps matches TRBD2 (5 bases). The CDR3 runs to 14 residues. V was shortened by 4 bases and J by 5 bases, with 16 bases between the two germline ends. Germline-derived CDR1 and CDR2 are SGHRS and YFSETQ. The CDR3 protein is CASSRRRGADEQYF. CDR3 bases: TGCGCCAGCAGCCGGCGTCGGGGTGCGGACGAGCAGTACTTC. The complete variable domain, with remaining parts taken from reference TRBV5-1 and TRBJ2-7, reads KAGVTQTPRYLIKTRGQQVTLSCSPISGHRSVSWYQQTPGQGLQFLFEYFSETQRNKGNFPGRFSGRQFSNSRSEMNVSTLELGDSALYLCASSRRRGADEQYFGPGTRLTVT.

The V and J genes are TRBV7-2 and TRBJ2-7; the match to TRBD2 covers 7 bases. Germline-derived CDR1 and CDR2 are SGHTA and FQGNSA. The CDR3 has 14 amino acids. V trimming: 10 bases; J trimming: 6 bases; junction bases outside the gene matches: 15. The CDR3 spells CATNGREESSEQYF. The CDR3 DNA sequence: TGTGCCACCAACGGACGGGAGGAATCATCCGAGCAGTACTTC.

J is TRBJ2-5 and V is TRBV7-2, with TRBD2 matching over 8 bases. V dropped 0 bases and J dropped 2; count of bases not matched to a gene: 5. The CDR3 totals 16 residues. Germline V gene data show CDR1 as SGHTA and CDR2 as FQGNSA. This CDR3 reads CASSLASGGGQETQYF. The CDR3 DNA is TGTGCCAGCAGCTTAGCCTCGGGAGGGGGGCAAGAGACCCAGTACTTC.

This chain links TRBV12-5 with TRBJ2-1, with TRBD1 as a possible D gene (6 bases). The CDR3 has 14 residues. V lost 3 bases, J lost 3 bases, and 9 bases lay in between. Germline V lookup: CDR1 LGHNT, CDR2 FRNRAP. The CDR3 reads CASGFRGDYNEQFF. CDR3 sequence (DNA): TGTGCTAGTGGTTTCAGGGGAGACTACAATGAGCAGTTCTTC.

The chain recombines TRBV19 with TRBJ1-1; 8 bases agree with TRBD1. The CDR3 is 13 amino acids. J lost 7 bases, V lost 4 bases, and 5 bases had no gene match. Per the germline V gene, CDR1 is LNHDA and CDR2 is SQIVND (reference sequence). This chain's CDR3 is CASSSRGLGEAFF. The CDR3 bases are TGTGCCAGTAGTAGCAGGGGGCTCGGTGAAGCTTTCTTT.

The gene calls are TRBV6-5 and TRBJ2-5; tentatively, D is TRBD2 (6 bases). V was cut by 6 bases and J by 5 bases, with 19 bases left in between. Germline lookup yields CDR1 MNHEY and CDR2 SVGAGI. The CDR3 length is 15 residues. The CDR3 spells CASSGTQATKETQYF. Written as DNA, the CDR3 is TGTGCCAGCAGCGGGACTCAGGCAACAAAGGAGACCCAGTACTTC.

The rearrangement links TRBV6-6 to TRBJ2-7, with TRBD2 identical over 8 bases. Trimming at V came to 8 bases and at J to 7 bases, leaving 16 bases not matched to a gene. The CDR3 runs 15 residues. CDR1 is MNHNY and CDR2 is SVGAGI in the germline V gene (reference sequence). CDR3 region: CASWATSGRSPEQYF. CDR3 DNA: TGTGCCAGCTGGGCAACTAGCGGTAGAAGTCCGGAGCAGTACTTC.

V is TRBV28 and J is TRBJ2-5; TRBD2 is a possible D gene (5 bases). Germline lookup yields CDR1 MDHEN and CDR2 SYDVKM. Trimming removed 2 bases at V and 2 bases at J, with 18 bases between. CDR3 length equals 17 residues. The CDR3 protein is CASSLREIAPKQETQYF. The CDR3 coding sequence is TGTGCCAGCAGTTTAAGGGAGATAGCCCCCAAACAAGAGACCCAGTACTTC.

The chain joins TRBV20-1 to TRBJ1-1; D not resolved. Deletions cut 5 bases from V and 2 bases from J, with 6 bases between. There are 11 residues in the CDR3. Germline V CDR1 and CDR2: DFQATT, SNEGSKA (reference sequence). CDR3 in amino acids: CSAWRNTEAFF. The CDR3 DNA is TGCAGTGCTTGGAGAAACACTGAAGCTTTCTTT.

This chain connects TRBV6-1 to TRBJ2-3; D might be TRBD2 (6 bases). The V end lost 3 bases, the J end lost 5 bases, and 6 bases lay between the germline ends. Germline loops: CDR1 MNHNS, CDR2 SASEGT. The CDR3 runs to 12 residues. DNA for the CDR3: TGTGCCAGCAGTGAGGGGGGAGATACGCAGTATTTT. It encodes CASSEGGDTQYF.

The chain links TRBV14 to TRBJ2-7, with a possible D match to TRBD2 (5 bases). Trimming took 1 base from V and 0 from J, leaving 7 bases between them. This CDR3 has 14 residues. Germline assignment: CDR1 SGHDN and CDR2 FVKESK. The CDR3 here is CASSQGGDSYEQYF. CDR3 sequence (DNA): TGTGCCAGCAGCCAAGGGGGAGACTCCTACGAGCAGTACTTC.

This clone was seen only once. This chain uses TRBV2 with TRBJ1-4, with 11 bases identical to TRBD1. Germline lookup yields CDR1 SNHLY and CDR2 FYNNEI. Trimming took 6 bases from V and 7 from J; bases not matched to a gene: 1. This CDR3 contains 13 residues. CDR3 residues: CASRGTGGEKLFF. The CDR3 DNA sequence: TGTGCCAGCAGAGGGACAGGGGGTGAAAAACTGTTTTTT.

V is TRBV9 and J is TRBJ2-3, with a tentative D call TRBD1 (6 bases). CDR1 and CDR2 from the germline V gene are SGDLS and YYNGEE. V lost 6 bases, J lost 2 bases, and 13 bases lay in between. There are 14 residues in the CDR3. CDR3: CASTQGLDTDTQYF. The CDR3 DNA reads TGTGCCAGCACACAGGGTTTGGACACAGATACGCAGTATTTT.

The chain combines TRBV5-1 with TRBJ2-3; possibly TRBD1 for D (5 bases). Germline assignment: CDR1 SGHRS and CDR2 YFSETQ. V shed 6 bases and J shed 4 bases, with 12 bases lying between them. This CDR3 contains 13 residues. In DNA form, the CDR3 reads TGCGCCAGCACTTCGCTAGGGGCAGATACGCAGTATTTT. Translated, it gives CASTSLGADTQYF.

The V call is TRBV19, the J call TRBJ2-3; D is ambiguous. V lost 1 base and J 2 bases, leaving 7 bases between the germline ends. The germline V gene encodes CDR1 LNHDA and CDR2 SQIVND (reference sequence). The CDR3 has 14 amino acids. The CDR3 loop is CASSIGQSTDTQYF. The CDR3 bases are TGTGCCAGTAGTATAGGGCAGTCCACAGATACGCAGTATTTT.

V is TRBV30 and J is TRBJ2-3; a weak D match, TRBD1 (5 bases). In germline, CDR1 is GTSNPN, CDR2 SVGIG (reference sequence). This CDR3 is built from 14 residues. Deletions cut 2 bases from V and 0 bases from J, with 9 bases between. The CDR3 spells CAWSTGASTDTQYF. CDR3 nucleotide sequence: TGTGCCTGGAGTACAGGAGCTAGCACAGATACGCAGTATTTT.

The chain is built from TRBV11-1 and TRBJ1-2, with 7 bases lining up with TRBD1. From germline, CDR1 is SGHAT and CDR2 FQDESV (reference sequence). This CDR3 has 15 residues. Trimming removed 4 bases from V and 8 bases from J; junction bases left unmatched: 13. The CDR3 DNA is TGTGCCAGCAGCTCCCGGGACAGATTCCCTGAGGGCTACACCTTC. It codes for CASSSRDRFPEGYTF.

The genes are TRBV6-6 and TRBJ1-1; D may be TRBD1 (6 bases). V shed 6 bases and J shed 5 bases, with 22 bases lying between them. CDR3 size: 16 residues. Germline V CDR1 and CDR2: MNHNY, SVGAGI (reference sequence). CDR3 region: CASSPLGGAAETEAFF. DNA for the CDR3: TGTGCCAGCAGCCCTCTTGGGGGCGCCGCGGAGACTGAAGCTTTCTTT.

The rearrangement uses TRBV10-3 and TRBJ2-7; D uncertain. The germline V gene encodes CDR1 ENHRY and CDR2 SYGVKD. This CDR3 comprises 12 residues. The V end lost 2 bases, the J end lost 0 bases, and 2 bases lay between the germline ends. The DNA of the CDR3 is TGTGCCATCAGTGAGCTCTCCTACGAGCAGTACTTC. This translates into CAISELSYEQYF.

This chain uses TRBV27 with TRBJ2-1, with TRBD2 matching 7 bases. V lost 2 bases to trimming and J lost 2 bases; unmatched junction nucleotides: 9. This CDR3 has 17 amino acids. Germline V gene data show CDR1 as MNHEY and CDR2 as SMNVEV (reference sequence). CDR3 sequence: CASSLAPPSGAYNEQFF. CDR3 DNA: TGTGCCAGCAGTTTAGCCCCCCCGAGCGGGGCCTACAATGAGCAGTTCTTC.

The rearrangement links TRBV2 to TRBJ2-1; 7 positions agree with TRBD2. CDR1 SNHLY and CDR2 FYNNEI come from the germline V gene. This CDR3 is 13 amino acids long. The ends lost 7 bases at V and 6 bases at J; junction bases unmatched: 6. The CDR3 bases are TGTGCCAGCAAGCGGGAACATAGCAATGAGCAGTTCTTC. Translating it yields CASKREHSNEQFF.

This clone has just one count. The rearrangement links TRBV25-1 to TRBJ2-3; 8 bases align to TRBD2. Germline V CDR1 and CDR2: MGHDK, SYGVNS. The CDR3 is 13 residues long. J was trimmed by 5 bases and V by 4 bases; bases with no gene match: 2. Written as DNA, the CDR3 is TGTGCCAGCAGTGTAACTAGCGGAGATACGCAGTATTTT. It codes for CASSVTSGDTQYF.

This sequence joins TRBV27 and TRBJ1-1; 8 bases are shared with TRBD1. The J segment lost 5 bases and the V segment lost 5 bases, leaving 4 bases of the junction unmatched. Germline V gene data show CDR1 as MNHEY and CDR2 as SMNVEV (reference sequence). This CDR3 spans 13 amino acids. The CDR3 coding sequence is TGTGCCAGCAGTGCCCGGACAGGGACTGAAGCTTTCTTT. Translation gives CASSARTGTEAFF.

This clone was picked up a small number of times. The chain links TRBV6-1 to TRBJ1-1; D is ambiguous. The CDR3 is 14 residues long. V was clipped by 2 bases and J by 4 bases, with 11 bases between them. Germline CDR1 MNHNS, CDR2 SASEGT. The DNA for the CDR3 is TGTGCCAGCAGTGAAAACCCCGGGTCCACTGAAGCTTTCTTT. This gives the protein CASSENPGSTEAFF.

The table lists this clone with a count of one. The V call is TRBV11-2, the J call TRBJ2-5, with 10 bases that match TRBD1. With 5 bases clipped from V and 2 bases from J, the junction kept 5 bases outside the gene matches. This CDR3 spans 15 amino acids. Germline lookup yields CDR1 SGHAT and CDR2 FQNNGV. The CDR3 region is CASSLGTGVQETQYF. The CDR3 DNA sequence: TGTGCCAGCAGCCTAGGGACAGGGGTTCAAGAGACCCAGTACTTC.